These T cell receptor beta chains were read from a single sample in a study of T cell repertoires in cytomegalovirus infection. TCRdb re-analysed the reads in MiXCR, keeping a single row per CDR3 protein. There are fewer than 550,000 distinct CDR3 sequences in the sample; approximately 15% occur only once, and more than 20% lies in the top ten. Material: CD8+ T cells from PBMCs. These TCRs come from a human donor in good health (CMV status not recorded). Some clones in this sample may be carry-over from other donors' samples. The CDR3 runs from the conserved cysteine through the conserved F or W. Each record gives: CDR3 length, J gene, V gene, D gene, clone size, CDR3 DNA, CDR3 protein. A D gene is named only where the DNA matches it firmly. Clone size is shown for a subset of rows, as once, few, many or a class of expanded clone.

15,TRBJ1-4,TRBV2,TRBD1,-,TGTGCCAGCACCGAGGACAGGGGCCCTAATGAAAAACTGTTTTTT,CASTEDRGPNEKLFF
14,TRBJ2-6,TRBV2,-,many,TGTGCCAGCAGTGAGTCAACTGGGGCCAACGTCCTGACTTTC,CASSESTGANVLTF
12,TRBJ2-7,TRBV19,TRBD2,many,TGTGCCAGTAGTATAGGGACTAGCGAGCAGTACTTC,CASSIGTSEQYF
13,TRBJ1-1,TRBV28,TRBD1,many,TGTGCCAGCAGTCCCGGGACAGGGCATGAAGCTTTCTTT,CASSPGTGHEAFF
16,TRBJ2-1,TRBV5-1,TRBD2,-,TGCGCCAGCAGTTTGAGGAGGCTAGCGGGAAACAATGAGCAGTTCTTC,CASSLRRLAGNNEQFF
15,TRBJ2-7,TRBV27,TRBD2,-,TGTGCCAGCAGTTCTTTGACGGGAGGGCCCTACGAGCAGTACTTC,CASSSLTGGPYEQYF
14,TRBJ1-1,TRBV19,-,few,TGTGCCAGTAGTATAGATGGGGAGGGGACTGAAGCTTTCTTT,CASSIDGEGTEAFF
12,TRBJ2-3,TRBV20-1,-,-,TGCAGTGCCCCGCTATTGACAGATACGCAGTATTTT,CSAPLLTDTQYF
16,TRBJ1-1,TRBV7-9,TRBD1,-,TGTGCCAGCAGTTCCGGGACAGGGGCCCAGGGGACTGAAGCTTTCTTT,CASSSGTGAQGTEAFF
16,TRBJ2-7,TRBV28,TRBD2,many,TGTGCCAGCAGTCAACGTAAGCGGGAGAGGACCTACGAGCAGTACTTC,CASSQRKRERTYEQYF
15,TRBJ2-1,TRBV7-3,-,many,TGTGCCAGCAGCCCCCGGACGGGATCCTACAATGAGCAGTTCTTC,CASSPRTGSYNEQFF
13,TRBJ1-1,TRBV27,-,-,TGTGCCAGCAGTCCTAGTGTCTGGGCCGAAGCTTTCTTT,CASSPSVWAEAFF
17,TRBJ2-7,TRBV27,-,few,TGTGCCAGCAGTCCAGCATTAGGTACACAGGGTCCCTACGAGCAGTACTTC,CASSPALGTQGPYEQYF
12,TRBJ1-1,TRBV4-1,-,-,TGCGCCAGCAGCCAAGATTGGACTGAAGCTTTCTTT,CASSQDWTEAFF
15,TRBJ1-4,TRBV4-1,-,-,TGCGCCAGCAGCCAAGTTGTCAGGGAGGGTGAAAAACTGTTTTTT,CASSQVVREGEKLFF
12,TRBJ2-1,TRBV7-4,-,many,TGTGCCAGCAGCCCCGACATGAATGAGCAGTTCTTC,CASSPDMNEQFF